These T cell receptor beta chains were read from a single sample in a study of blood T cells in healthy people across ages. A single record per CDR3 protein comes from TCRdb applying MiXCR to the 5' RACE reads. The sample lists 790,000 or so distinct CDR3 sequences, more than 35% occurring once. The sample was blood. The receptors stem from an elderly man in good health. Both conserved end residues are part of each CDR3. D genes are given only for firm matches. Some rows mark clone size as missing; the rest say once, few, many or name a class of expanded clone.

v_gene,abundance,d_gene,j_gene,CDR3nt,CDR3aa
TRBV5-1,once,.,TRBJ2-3,TGCGCCAGCAGCTCTGGGCGCGGGGGCTTTAGCACAGATACGCAGTATTTT,CASSSGRGGFSTDTQYF
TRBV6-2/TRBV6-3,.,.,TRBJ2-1,TGTGCCAGCAGTTGGACTGGGTTCGGTGAGCAGTTCTTC,CASSWTGFGEQFF
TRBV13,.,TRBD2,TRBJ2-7,TGTGCCAGCAGCCGGCGACTAGCGGGAGCCAACTACGAGCAGTACTTC,CASSRRLAGANYEQYF
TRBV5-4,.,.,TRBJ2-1,TGTGCCAGCAGCTTGGTGGGCGGGTGGATCGGTGAGCAGTTCTTC,CASSLVGGWIGEQFF
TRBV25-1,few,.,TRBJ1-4,TGTGCCAGCAGTGATACAGGGTCCGTTAATGAAAAACTGTTTTTT,CASSDTGSVNEKLFF
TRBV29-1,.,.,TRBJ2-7,TGCAGCGTTGGTGTGGGGTCGAGCTCCTACAATGAGCAGTACTTC,CSVGVGSSSYNEQYF
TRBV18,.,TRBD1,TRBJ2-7,TGTGTCAGCTCACCATTCGAGGGACAGACCTACGAGCAGTACTTC,CVSSPFEGQTYEQYF
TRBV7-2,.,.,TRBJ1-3,TGTGCCAGCCGCCGGGACACTGGAAACACCATATATTTT,CASRRDTGNTIYF
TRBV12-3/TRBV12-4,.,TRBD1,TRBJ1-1,TGTGCCCGCAGTCCCGGGACAGGGCAATTCATGAACACTGAAGCTTTCTTT,CARSPGTGQFMNTEAFF
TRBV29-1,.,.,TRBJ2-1,TGCAGCGGAAAGGGGCGAGCGGCCTACAATGAGCAGTTCTTC,CSGKGRAAYNEQFF
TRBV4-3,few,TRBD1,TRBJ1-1,TGCGCCAGCAGCCTGTCCGGGACAGGGGGCACTGAAGCTTTCTTT,CASSLSGTGGTEAFF
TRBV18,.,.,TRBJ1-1,TGTGCCAGCTCACCACGGGGGCAGGACAATGAAGCTTTCTTT,CASSPRGQDNEAFF
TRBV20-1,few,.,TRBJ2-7,TGCAGTGCTGGAACCCGTGGGGACGAGCAGTACTTC,CSAGTRGDEQYF
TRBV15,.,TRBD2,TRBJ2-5,TGTGCCACCAGCGTGGGACTAGAGGAGACCCAGTACTTC,CATSVGLEETQYF
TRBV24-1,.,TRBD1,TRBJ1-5,TGTGCCACCAGCGAATCGACAGGGACCAGCAATCAGCCCCAGCATTTT,CATSESTGTSNQPQHF
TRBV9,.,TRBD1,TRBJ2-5,TGTGCCGGCAGCGTCGACAGGGCTTTGACGACCCAGTACTTC,CAGSVDRALTTQYF
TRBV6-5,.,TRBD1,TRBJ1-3,TGTGCCAGCAGGGAGGACAGGGGGCCGAACACCATATATTTT,CASREDRGPNTIYF
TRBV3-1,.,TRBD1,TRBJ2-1,TGTGCCGGCAGCCGGGACAGGGATAAACGTGAGCAGTTCTTC,CAGSRDRDKREQFF
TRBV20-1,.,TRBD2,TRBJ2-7,TGCAGTGCTAGATGGAGCGGGATTACGAGGGGCCAGCAGTACTTC,CSARWSGITRGQQYF
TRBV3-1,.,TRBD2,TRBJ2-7,TGTGCCAGCAGTTCCGAGAGACTAGCGGTGACCTACGAGCAGTACTTC,CASSSERLAVTYEQYF
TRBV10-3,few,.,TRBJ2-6,TGTGCCACCTCCACGGACAATCCTGGGGCCAACGTCCTGACTTTC,CATSTDNPGANVLTF
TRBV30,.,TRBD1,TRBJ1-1,TGTGCCGCCGCAGGGGGCCCTGAAGCTTTCTTT,CAAAGGPEAFF
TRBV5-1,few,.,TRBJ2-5,TGCGCCAGCAGGGCAGGGATAGAAGAGACCCAGTACTTC,CASRAGIEETQYF
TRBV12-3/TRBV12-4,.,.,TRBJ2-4,TGTGCCAGCAGTTATACGGGACACCTAGCCAAAAACATTCAGTACTTC,CASSYTGHLAKNIQYF
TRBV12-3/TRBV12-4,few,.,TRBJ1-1,TGTGCCAGCAGTTTAGCGGTGGGCGCGGAAGCTTTCTTT,CASSLAVGAEAFF
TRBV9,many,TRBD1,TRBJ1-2,TGTGCCAGCAGCCTAATCACGACAGGGAACTATGGCTACACCTTC,CASSLITTGNYGYTF
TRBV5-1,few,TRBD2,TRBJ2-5,TGCGCCAGCAGCATCGGACTAGCGGGGGCGGGGAGAGACCAGTACTTC,CASSIGLAGAGRDQYF
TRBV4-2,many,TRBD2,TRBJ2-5,TGTGCCAGCAGCCAAGTGGTGGGACTAGCGGGATCTGGGGCCCAAGAGACCCAGTACTTC,CASSQVVGLAGSGAQETQYF